This TCR beta chain was recovered during a study of radiation and T cells in renal cell carcinoma. Repertoires were generated with immunoSEQ multiplex PCR, while TCRdb's copy carries only in-frame clones and drops some. The repertoire holds about 130,000 clones, with 88% as singletons. Time point defined: blood 2 weeks post-SBRT. Treatment: 15 Gy SBRT to primary tumor, nephrectomy 4 weeks later. Germline CDR1 MDHEN, CDR2 SYDVKM. The J segment lost 8 bases and the V segment lost 5 bases, leaving 19 bases of the junction unmatched. The CDR3 covers 17 residues. Sequences were derived from blood, sampled from a patient whose treatment included radiotherapy and nephrectomy. This receptor was obtained from a woman between 65 and 79 years old with renal cell carcinoma. This chain connects TRBV28 to TRBJ1-2; TRBD1 aligns across 8 bases. The CDR3 bases are TGTGCCAGCAGTCCTTCTGGGATTAAGACAGGGGCAAGGGGCTACACCTTC. Residues: CASSPSGIKTGARGYTF.